These 21 T cell receptor beta chains originate from one sample sequenced in a study of blood T cell repertoires in COVID-19. Assay used: immunoSEQ multiplex PCR; TCRdb lists only in-frame clones, some missing. The repertoire has approximately 210,000 clones, 85% to 90% of them found once; the top ten carry about 9.9%. Sequencing input: peripheral blood. These receptors originate from a man aged 45-65 years with COVID-19, enrolled during active disease.

The V and J genes are TRBV5-1 and TRBJ2-1, with 14 bases that match TRBD2. CDR1 SGHRS and CDR2 YFSETQ come from the germline V gene. J gave up 6 bases and V 5 bases, and 1 base lay outside the gene matches. The CDR3 covers 14 residues. In DNA, the CDR3 is TGCGCCAGCAGGACTAGCGGGGGGGCCAATGAGCAGTTCTTC. The encoded protein is CASRTSGGANEQFF.

J is TRBJ2-1 and V is TRBV7-9, with unresolved D. The length of the CDR3 is 15 residues. Trimming left V 1 base short and J 0 bases short, with 7 bases between. Germline-derived CDR1 and CDR2 are SEHNR and FQNEAQ (reference sequence). The CDR3: CASSLEQPSYNEQFF. CDR3 DNA sequence: TGTGCCAGCAGCTTAGAACAGCCCTCCTACAATGAGCAGTTCTTC.

The chain links TRBV11-2 to TRBJ2-2; no firm D call. Per the germline V gene, CDR1 is SGHAT and CDR2 is FQNNGV. The CDR3 contains 13 residues. Trimming pared 2 bases from V and 3 bases from J, leaving 4 bases between. The CDR3 bases are TGTGCCAGCAGCTTATATGACACCGGGGAGCTGTTTTTT. It specifies CASSLYDTGELFF.

The chain employs TRBV27 and TRBJ2-1; D may be TRBD2 (6 bases). V lost 0 bases and J 16 bases, leaving 19 bases between the germline ends. Germline-derived CDR1 and CDR2 are MNHEY and SMNVEV (reference sequence). This CDR3 comprises 14 residues. This CDR3 is CASSLSAGPTAQFF. The CDR3 region has the DNA TGTGCCAGCAGTTTATCGGCGGGACCTACCGCTCAATTCTTC.

The rearrangement uses TRBV29-1 and TRBJ1-2, with 8 nucleotides matching TRBD1. The CDR3 totals 12 residues. Germline CDR1 reads SQVTM; CDR2 reads ANQGSEA. This CDR3 reads CSNSQGEVGYTF. As DNA, the CDR3 is TGCAGTAATTCACAGGGGGAGGTTGGCTACACCTTC. Based on the CDR3 plus reference TRBV29-1 and TRBJ1-2, the full variable domain is SAVISQKPSRDICQRGTSLTIQCQVDSQVTMMFWYRQQPGQSLTLIATANQGSEATYESGFVIDKFPISRPNLTFSTLTVSNMSPEDSSIYLCSNSQGEVGYTFGSGTRLTVV.

The CDR3 DNA sequence: TGTGCCAGCAGCAAAAATCCGGGACAGGGGAGGAATGAGCAGTTCTTC. As protein: CASSKNPGQGRNEQFF. The gene calls are TRBV3-1 (or the pseudogene TRBV3-2) and TRBJ2-1; 10 nucleotides agree with TRBD1. V shed 5 bases and J 7 bases; nucleotides not matched to a gene: 11. Germline V gene data show CDR1 as LGHDT and CDR2 as YNNKEL (reference sequence). The CDR3 extends over 16 amino acids.

CDR3 coding DNA: TGTGCCACCAGTGATTCACAGGGGGCAGGCGGCTACACCTTC. This codes for CATSDSQGAGGYTF. V gene TRBV24-1 combines with J gene TRBJ1-2, with 9 nucleotides matching TRBD1. The germline CDR1 and CDR2 sequences are KGHDR and SFDVKD. Trimming took 2 bases from V and 8 from J; bases not matched to a gene: 5. This CDR3 has 14 residues.

The V and J genes are TRBV11-2 and TRBJ2-5; maybe TRBD2 (6 bases). The CDR3 contains 13 residues. Trimming stripped 5 bases from V and 1 base from J, with 8 bases between. From germline, CDR1 is SGHAT and CDR2 FQNNGV. CDR3 coding DNA: TGTGCCAGCAGCCGGGACTTCCAAGAGACCCAGTACTTC. As protein: CASSRDFQETQYF. The full variable domain, in which reference TRBV11-2 and TRBJ2-5 provide the parts outside the CDR3, is EAGVAQSPRYKIIEKRQSVAFWCNPISGHATLYWYQQILGQGPKLLIQFQNNGVVDDSQLPKDRFSAERLKGVDSTLKIQPAKLEDSAVYLCASSRDFQETQYFGPGTRLLVL.

The chain employs TRBV9 and TRBJ1-6, with 11 bases that match TRBD1. V shed 0 bases, J shed 9 bases, and the junction held 5 bases outside the gene matches. Germline CDR1 reads SGDLS; CDR2 reads YYNGEE. This CDR3 is 16 amino acids long. The CDR3 coding sequence is TGTGCCAGCAGCGTAGGGAGGACAGGGGGCAGTTCACCCCTCCACTTT. This translates into CASSVGRTGGSSPLHF.

The chain's CDR3 is CASSLESSYEQYF. The CDR3 nucleotides read TGTGCCAGCAGCTTAGAATCTTCCTACGAGCAGTACTTC. The chain combines TRBV7-8 with TRBJ2-7; the D is unclear. V lost 1 base and J 1 base, leaving 5 bases between the germline ends. This CDR3 spans 13 amino acids. CDR1 SGHVS and CDR2 FQNEAQ come from the germline V gene.

This chain links TRBV19 with TRBJ1-4; 8 bases map to TRBD1. The CDR3 contains 12 residues. Germline CDR1 reads LNHDA; CDR2 reads SQIVND (reference sequence). V gave up 3 bases and J gave up 10 bases; unmatched junction bases: 1. The CDR3: CASSMGTGKLFF. The DNA for the CDR3 is TGTGCCAGTAGTATGGGGACAGGAAAACTGTTTTTT. Drawing the rest from reference TRBV19 and TRBJ1-4, the complete variable domain is DGGITQSPKYLFRKEGQNVTLSCEQNLNHDAMYWYRQDPGQGLRLIYYSQIVNDFQKGDIAEGYSVSREKKESFPLTVTSAQKNPTAFYLCASSMGTGKLFFGSGTQLSVL.

The table lists this clone with a count of one. The CDR3 DNA reads TGTGCCAGCAGTTTAATGTCGGTAGCGGGAGGGGGTTCGCGCGATGAGCAGTTCTTC. Its protein is CASSLMSVAGGGSRDEQFF. The rearrangement links TRBV27 to TRBJ2-1; 11 bases match TRBD2. Germline CDR1 MNHEY, CDR2 SMNVEV (reference sequence). Unmatched junction bases numbered 17, after V lost 2 bases and J lost 8 bases. The CDR3 has 19 residues.

CDR3 in DNA: TGTGCCAGTAGTTCCGGGAATACTGGAAACACCATATATTTT. It translates to CASSSGNTGNTIYF. The chain has TRBV19 and TRBJ1-3; unclear D gene. This CDR3 spans 14 amino acids. Trimming shortened V by 5 bases and J by 2 bases, and 10 bases separated the two germline ends. CDR1 is LNHDA, CDR2 SQIVND, per germline (reference sequence).

This sequence joins TRBV3-1 (or the pseudogene TRBV3-2) and TRBJ2-1, with TRBD1 matching 11 bases. The CDR3 loop spans 17 amino acids. V trimming: 0 bases; J trimming: 4 bases; junction bases outside the gene matches: 5. Germline CDR1 LGHDT, CDR2 YNNKEL (reference sequence). The CDR3 DNA reads TGTGCCAGCAGCCAAGAACTAGGGACAGGGGGGTACAATGAGCAGTTCTTC. It is translated as CASSQELGTGGYNEQFF.

V is TRBV5-1 and J is TRBJ2-6; weak D call: TRBD2 (5 bases). CDR1 is SGHRS, CDR2 YFSETQ, per germline. This CDR3 is built from 15 residues. Trimming removed 1 base from V and 3 bases from J, with 8 bases in between. The CDR3 DNA reads as TGCGCCAGCAGCTTGATCGGGGATGGGGCCAACGTCCTGACTTTC. It specifies CASSLIGDGANVLTF.

The CDR3 DNA reads as TGTGCCAGCAGCTTAAAGTTTGAGGGAGCTGAAGCTTTCTTT. Translation gives CASSLKFEGAEAFF. The chain has TRBV7-2 and TRBJ1-1; no reliable D call. Germline CDR1 SGHTA, CDR2 FQGNSA. The CDR3 loop spans 14 amino acids. V shed 2 bases and J shed 6 bases, with 13 bases lying between them.

This clone was detected only once. The chain links TRBV9 to TRBJ2-1; 8 nucleotides agree with TRBD2. The CDR3 consists of 17 residues. Germline V gene data show CDR1 as SGDLS and CDR2 as YYNGEE. The ends lost 0 bases at V and 0 bases at J; junction bases unmatched: 5. CDR3 nucleotide sequence: TGTGCCAGCAGCGTAGGGATACGGGGGGGCTCCTACAATGAGCAGTTCTTC. As protein: CASSVGIRGGSYNEQFF.

This clone was counted at least ten times. The chain has TRBV6-1 and TRBJ2-7; 8 nucleotides agree with TRBD1. The junction had 9 bases not matched to a gene; V was cut back by 0 bases and J by 5 bases. Germline loops: CDR1 MNHNS, CDR2 SASEGT. The CDR3 has 16 amino acids. CDR3 protein: CASSEAVTGARNEQYF. As DNA, the CDR3 is TGTGCCAGCAGTGAAGCCGTGACAGGGGCACGGAACGAGCAGTACTTC.

This clone has just a few counts. CDR3 sequence (DNA): TGCGCCAGCAGCTTGGTAGGACAGGCCTCTGGGGCCAACGTCCTGACTTTC. Protein sequence: CASSLVGQASGANVLTF. This chain links TRBV5-1 with TRBJ2-6; 7 nucleotides align to TRBD1. CDR1 SGHRS and CDR2 YFSETQ come from the germline V gene. The CDR3 length is 17 residues. After removal of 0 bases from V and 0 bases from J, the junction contained 3 bases not matched to a gene.

V is TRBV27 and J is TRBJ1-4; D possibly corresponds to TRBD1 (6 bases). Trimming pared 0 bases from V and 7 bases from J, leaving 12 bases between. The CDR3 has 15 amino acids. CDR1 is MNHEY, CDR2 SMNVEV, per germline (reference sequence). CDR3 loop: CASSLSDSLSEKLFF. The DNA for the CDR3 is TGTGCCAGCAGTTTATCGGACAGCCTCAGTGAAAAACTGTTTTTT.

This chain links TRBV5-1 with TRBJ1-2, with D tentatively TRBD1 (6 bases). The CDR3 has 13 amino acids. The germline V gene encodes CDR1 SGHRS and CDR2 YFSETQ. Trimming left V 4 bases short and J 4 bases short, with 11 bases between. CDR3 DNA: TGCGCCAGCAGCGAAGAGACAGGCTATGGCTACACCTTC. Residues: CASSEETGYGYTF.